This TCR beta chain is drawn from a study of T cell repertoires and HLA-DP antigens. The CDR3 spans 16 residues. Trimming took 6 bases from V and 1 from J; bases not matched to a gene: 8. Germline V gene sequence: CDR1 MRHNA, CDR2 SNTAGT. General study findings and limits: Pre-culture clonality, about 0.036, was far below sorted CD137+ clonality of roughly 0.4.

A word on this clone: What it binds is not known.

Pre-culture CD4+ samples were sequenced deeply, targeting approximately 200,000 T cell genomes. Repertoires were generated with immunoSEQ multiplex PCR, while TCRdb's copy carries only in-frame clones and drops some. The table shows 65,000 to 95,000 clones, with around 80% occurring only once. This chain connects TRBV6-4 to TRBJ2-5; TRBD2 matches at 10 bases. Sequenced sample: CD4+ T cells from PBMCs. The receptor's source is a man in his 60s in good health and CMV-seronegative. The CDR3 coding sequence is TGTGCCAGCAGACCCGGGGGACTAGCGACCCAAGAGACCCAGTACTTC. Its protein is CASRPGGLATQETQYF.